The rows below give T cell receptor beta chains drawn from one sample of a study of Tregs in tolerant kidney transplant recipients. Generated by immunoSEQ multiplex PCR, the TCRdb table keeps only in-frame clones and is missing some. The sample contains under 90,000 clones, 90% to 95% of which appear only once. This material consisted of CD4+ T cells from blood (PBMCs), taken 24 months after the transplant. All receptors come from a human patient who received a combined kidney and bone marrow transplant. Certain T cells may be donor cells from the graft. Each CDR3 is given with its conserved first and last residue. The order of the fields is CDR3 DNA, CDR3 protein, D gene, clone size, V gene, J gene. D genes are given only for firm matches. For some rows the clone size is stated as once, few or many, or as a class when expanded; others skip it.

TGTGCCATCAGCCCCCGGGACAGGGGGAACACCGGGGAGCTGTTTTTT,CAISPRDRGNTGELFF,TRBD1,NA,TRBV10-3,TRBJ2-2
TGTGCCAGCAGCCGCAGACAGGGTAACACTGAAGCTTTCTTT,CASSRRQGNTEAFF,TRBD1,once,TRBV11-3,TRBJ1-1
TGTGCCAGCAGCCAGAGGGAGGGGTTCTATCAGCCCCAGCATTTT,CASSQREGFYQPQHF,NA,NA,TRBV4-2,TRBJ1-5
TGTGCCAGCAGTCATAGACAGGGACCCGATCCGGCTTTCTTT,CASSHRQGPDPAFF,TRBD1,NA,TRBV7-9,TRBJ1-1
TGTGCCAGCAGTTATGCAGGGGGCGGCTACACCTTC,CASSYAGGGYTF,TRBD1,NA,TRBV6-5,TRBJ1-2
TGTGCCAGCAGCGTAGGGTCTAGGGGCTCGGCCAAAAACATTCAGTACTTC,CASSVGSRGSAKNIQYF,NA,NA,TRBV9,TRBJ2-4
TGTGCCAGCAGCTTAGGCTCGGGTGGCTCCGGGGAGCTGTTTTTT,CASSLGSGGSGELFF,NA,NA,TRBV7-9,TRBJ2-2
TGCGCCAGCAGTTTGACAGGGGGCACTGAAGCTTTCTTT,CASSLTGGTEAFF,TRBD1,NA,TRBV5-1,TRBJ1-1
TGTGCCAGCAGCTTAGGGGCCTTAGCGGGAAGATCCTACAATGAGCAGTTCTTC,CASSLGALAGRSYNEQFF,TRBD2,NA,TRBV7-3,TRBJ2-1
TGCGCCAGCACTTCGGCAGGGGCCTACAATGAGCAGTTCTTC,CASTSAGAYNEQFF,NA,NA,TRBV10-2,TRBJ2-1
TGTGCCAGCACCGGGCGGGAGGATGGCGAGCAGTACTTC,CASTGREDGEQYF,TRBD2,NA,TRBV6-5,TRBJ2-7
TGTGCCAGCAGCTTGAGAGGGGGGGTCACAGATACGCAGTATTTT,CASSLRGGVTDTQYF,NA,NA,TRBV7-6,TRBJ2-3
TGTGCCAGCAGCTCTACTTACAGGGGGGACTATGGCTACACCTTC,CASSSTYRGDYGYTF,TRBD1,NA,TRBV7-9,TRBJ1-2
TGTGCCAGCTCGAATCGTGAACTAGCCAAAAACATTCAGTACTTC,CASSNRELAKNIQYF,NA,NA,TRBV18,TRBJ2-4
TGTGCCAGCAGTGAAGCAGGGGGGGTGGGCTACACCTTC,CASSEAGGVGYTF,NA,NA,TRBV6-1,TRBJ1-2
TGTGCCATCAAGGGGCCCCAAGAGACCCAGTACTTC,CAIKGPQETQYF,NA,NA,TRBV10-3,TRBJ2-5
TGTGCCAGTAGTAAAGGGGGTTTTGGTCGCGAGCAGTACTTC,CASSKGGFGREQYF,NA,NA,TRBV19,TRBJ2-7
TGTGCCAGCAGGTTAGGGACTAGCGTTGAGCAGTACTTC,CASRLGTSVEQYF,TRBD2,once,TRBV6-6,TRBJ2-7
TGCGCCAGCAGCTTTAGCGGCGGGAGACAAAACTACGAGCAGTACTTC,CASSFSGGRQNYEQYF,TRBD2,NA,TRBV5-1,TRBJ2-7
TGTGCCAGCAGCTTGACAGGGGACTATGGCTACACCTTC,CASSLTGDYGYTF,TRBD1,NA,TRBV7-6,TRBJ1-2
TGTGCCAGCGGCGACAGGGCCCCCTACGAGCAGTACTTC,CASGDRAPYEQYF,TRBD1,NA,TRBV6-5,TRBJ2-7
TGTGCCATCAGTGAATGGGACAGGGGGTCTTCACCCCTCCACTTT,CAISEWDRGSSPLHF,TRBD1,few,TRBV10-3,TRBJ1-6
TGTGCCAGCAGCTTGAGGGGGCTCGGAACTGAAGCTTTCTTT,CASSLRGLGTEAFF,TRBD1,NA,TRBV5-8,TRBJ1-1
TGTGCCAGCAGCTTAGCACCGACAGGGGGGCAAGAGACCCAGTACTTC,CASSLAPTGGQETQYF,TRBD1,NA,TRBV11-3,TRBJ2-5
TGTGCCAGCAGCACACATGGCTACACCTTC,CASSTHGYTF,NA,NA,TRBV9,TRBJ1-2
TGCAGCGTTGAAATCCCCAAGGGGACAGCTAACTATGGCTACACCTTC,CSVEIPKGTANYGYTF,TRBD1,NA,TRBV29-1,TRBJ1-2
TGCGCCAGCAGCTTGGGGGGGACTTTAGATACGCAGTATTTT,CASSLGGTLDTQYF,NA,NA,TRBV5-1,TRBJ2-3
TGTGCCAGCAGCTTAATGGCGGGAGGGACAGATACGCAGTATTTT,CASSLMAGGTDTQYF,TRBD2,NA,TRBV7-3,TRBJ2-3